This T cell receptor (beta chain) was profiled in a study of T cell responses to AZD1222 COVID-19 vaccine. Broader study findings: CD4 TCRs associated with vaccination spanned spike, dominating at 160-218 and 743-854. Donors, mostly white British, included more females; clonal diversity was possibly underestimated.

Here immunoSEQ multiplex PCR was the method, and the copy in TCRdb shows in-frame clones only, minus some. The table has over 100,000 clones, over 90% seen once. Germline V gene data show CDR1 as LGHNA and CDR2 as YNFKEQ. This CDR3 comprises 15 residues. V lost 0 bases and J 3 bases, leaving 12 bases between the germline ends. To note about this clone: Its antigen is still unknown.

J is TRBJ2-7 and V is TRBV4-2; a weak D match, TRBD1 (6 bases). The sequence was obtained from an adult in good health. The source material was peripheral blood, sampled on day 0 of AZD1222 vaccination. The CDR3 is CASSQERTENYEQYF. CDR3 sequence (DNA): TGTGCCAGCAGCCAAGAAAGGACAGAGAACTACGAGCAGTACTTC.